What follows are 19 T cell receptor beta chains derived from one specimen sequenced in a study of neurological immune-mediated disorders. One entry per CDR3 protein, called by TCRdb with MiXCR from the 5' RACE reads. Here the sample spans approximately 50,000 distinct CDR3 sequences, over 9% being singletons. The sequenced sample consisted of PBMCs. These receptors originate from a man in his 70s with HTLV-1-associated myelopathy (HAM/TSP).

This clonotype occurred many times. This may be a read error, as it is one base from a much larger clone. The CDR3 spells CVSSAFSGTRETQYF. CDR3 nucleotides: TGTGTCAGCAGCGCCTTCTCGGGCACCCGGGAGACCCAGTACTTC. The genes are TRBV5-5 and TRBJ2-5, with D uncertain. The CDR3 spans 15 residues. CDR1 is SGHKS and CDR2 is YYEKEE in the germline V gene (reference sequence).

This clonotype was recorded many times. The V gene is TRBV4-3, the J gene TRBJ2-1; D is perhaps TRBD2 (6 bases). V lost 2 bases and J lost 5, with 19 bases in between. Looked up from germline, CDR1 is LGHNA and CDR2 is YSLEER. The CDR3 totals 17 residues. This CDR3 reads CASSQRTPGLTHNEQFF. The CDR3 DNA reads TGCGCCAGCAGCCAAAGGACACCGGGACTCACTCACAATGAGCAGTTCTTC.

This clonotype was detected many times. V is TRBV20-1 and J is TRBJ1-4; D not certain. The CDR3 is 16 residues long. CDR1 is DFQATT and CDR2 is SNEGSKA in the germline V gene (reference sequence). With 0 bases removed from V and 0 bases from J, the gap between germline ends came to 11 bases. The CDR3 region has the DNA TGCAGTGCTAGAGATGTGCTAGTGGCAACTAATGAAAAACTGTTTTTT. Translation: CSARDVLVATNEKLFF.

This clonotype was detected ten times or more. This chain uses TRBV11-1 with TRBJ2-1; D gene uncertain. V was pared by 0 bases and J by 9 bases, with 9 bases between. The CDR3 sequence is 13 residues long. From germline, CDR1 is SGHAT and CDR2 FQDESV (reference sequence). The CDR3 loop is CASSLAKVGEQFF. CDR3 DNA: TGTGCCAGCAGCTTAGCGAAGGTGGGTGAGCAGTTCTTC.

This clonotype was counted ten times or more. Written as DNA, the CDR3 is TGCGCCAGCAGCTTCCCGGGACAGGTCAATGAGCAGTTCTTC. Amino acids: CASSFPGQVNEQFF. The chain employs TRBV5-1 and TRBJ2-1; 8 nucleotides match TRBD1. This CDR3 spans 14 amino acids. J was trimmed by 6 bases and V by 2 bases; bases with no gene match: 4. Germline CDR1 reads SGHRS; CDR2 reads YFSETQ.

This clonotype was recorded many times. The chain is built from TRBV18 and TRBJ2-7; 7 nucleotides align to TRBD2. Germline V gene sequence: CDR1 KGHSH, CDR2 LQKENI. CDR3 length equals 17 residues. J gave up 7 bases and V 0 bases, and 15 bases lay outside the gene matches. The CDR3 region is CASSPPVPAGVIGEQYF. The CDR3 DNA is TGTGCCAGCTCACCACCGGTTCCGGCGGGAGTGATAGGAGAGCAGTACTTC.

This clonotype has at least ten counts. J is TRBJ2-3 and V is TRBV11-2; the match to TRBD1 covers 9 bases. The CDR3 length is 14 residues. V lost 9 bases and J lost 4; bases outside the gene matches: 8. Germline V gene lookup returns CDR1 SGHAT and CDR2 FQNNGV. The CDR3 protein is CASTRDRVSDTQYF. For the CDR3, the DNA is TGTGCCAGTACCCGGGACAGGGTATCAGATACGCAGTATTTT.

This clonotype was seen repeatedly, ten times or more. V usage is TRBV7-9 and J usage is TRBJ2-7, with D tentatively TRBD2 (6 bases). Trimming removed 6 bases from V and 0 bases from J, with 15 bases in between. Germline V gene lookup returns CDR1 SEHNR and CDR2 FQNEAQ (reference sequence). CDR3 length: 15 residues. The CDR3 loop is CASSHRGTSSYEQYF. As DNA, the CDR3 is TGTGCCAGCAGTCATCGGGGGACCAGCTCCTACGAGCAGTACTTC.

This clonotype was observed at least ten times. The chain recombines TRBV5-1 with TRBJ1-1; no reliable D call. This CDR3 has 13 amino acids. Trimming removed 0 bases at V and 0 bases at J, with 3 bases between. CDR1 is SGHRS, CDR2 YFSETQ, per germline. This CDR3 reads CASSLDVNTEAFF. CDR3 DNA: TGCGCCAGCAGCTTGGATGTGAACACTGAAGCTTTCTTT.

There are many counts of this clonotype. The chain joins TRBV7-9 to TRBJ1-1, with D possibly matching TRBD1 (6 bases). CDR1 and CDR2 from the germline V gene are SEHNR and FQNEAQ (reference sequence). The CDR3 runs to 13 residues. The ends were cut back, 3 bases at V and 4 bases at J, with 9 bases in the middle. CDR3 sequence: CASSLAGATEAFF. DNA of the CDR3: TGTGCCAGCAGCTTGGCAGGGGCCACTGAAGCTTTCTTT.

To note about this clonotype: One end of the junction fails to match germline, which may point to a read error. The chain carries TRBV6-1 and TRBJ2-3; TRBD1 or TRBD2 may be the D gene (5 bases each). The germline V gene encodes CDR1 MNHNS and CDR2 SASEGT. The CDR3 spans 15 residues. CDR3 sequence (DNA): TGTGCCAACAGTGAAGCGCCAGGGAGCACAGATACGCAGTTTTTT. Protein sequence: CANSEAPGSTDTQFF.

This clonotype was counted many times. The chain couples TRBV7-2 to TRBJ1-5; the D gene is possibly TRBD1 (6 bases). In germline, CDR1 is SGHTA, CDR2 FQGNSA. V lost 2 bases and J 1 base, leaving 9 bases between the germline ends. This CDR3 is built from 15 residues. In DNA form, the CDR3 reads TGTGCCAGCAGCTTAAGGACAGTCAGCAATCAGCCCCAGCATTTT. It yields the protein CASSLRTVSNQPQHF. Full variable domain (missing parts from reference TRBV7-2 and TRBJ1-5): GAGVSQSPSNKVTEKGKDVELRCDPISGHTALYWYRQSLGQGLEFLIYFQGNSAPDKSGLPSDRFSAERTGGSVSTLTIQRTQQEDSAVYLCASSLRTVSNQPQHFGDGTRLSIL.

This clonotype was picked up many times. The chain has TRBV6-5 and TRBJ1-3; no reliable D call. This CDR3 spans 14 amino acids. Trimming shortened V by 7 bases and J by 0 bases, and 10 bases separated the two germline ends. CDR1 and CDR2 (germline): MNHEY, SVGAGI. Here the CDR3 DNA reads TGTGCCAGCACTACGGGGAGCTCTGGAAACACCATATATTTT. This codes for CASTTGSSGNTIYF.

This clonotype has at least ten counts. The chain uses TRBV4-3 and TRBJ2-7; D gene uncertain. CDR1 LGHNA and CDR2 YSLEER come from the germline V gene. V lost 0 bases and J lost 5, with 14 bases in between. The CDR3 totals 15 residues. The CDR3 sequence: CASSQDHGSANEQYF. The DNA for the CDR3 is TGCGCCAGCAGCCAAGATCATGGTTCGGCCAACGAGCAGTACTTC.

This clonotype was detected ten times or more. The CDR3 region has the DNA TGTGCCAGCAGTTCCGGGACTAGCGGAGCCTCCTACAATGAGCAGTTCTTC. This sequence encodes CASSSGTSGASYNEQFF. The rearrangement links TRBV7-2 to TRBJ2-1; TRBD2 matches at 11 bases. Germline V gene sequence: CDR1 SGHTA, CDR2 FQGNSA. V shed 6 bases, J shed 0 bases, and the junction held 7 bases outside the gene matches. The CDR3 length is 17 residues.

To note about this clonotype: This may come from a read error, since a much larger clone is one base off. The chain uses TRBV5-1 and TRBJ2-3, with TRBD2 identical over 11 bases. V lost 5 bases, J lost 11 bases, and 10 bases stayed unmatched. CDR1 and CDR2 from the germline V gene are SGHRS and YFSETQ. The CDR3 consists of 14 residues. CDR3 region: CASRHTSGSEEQYF. The DNA for the CDR3 is TGCGCCAGCAGGCATACTAGCGGGAGTGAGGAGCAGTATTTT. The whole variable domain, remainder taken from reference TRBV5-1 and TRBJ2-3, is KAGVTQTPRYLIKTRGQQVTLSCSPISGHRSVSWYQQTPGQGLQFLFEYFSETQRNKGNFPGRFSGRQFSNSRSEMNVSTLELGDSALYLCASRHTSGSEEQYFGPGTRLTVL.

The table lists this clonotype with a few counts. This may arise from a read error, as a much more abundant clone is one base away. J is TRBJ2-5 and V is TRBV7-2; D may correspond to TRBD1 or TRBD2 (8 bases each). The V end lost 8 bases, the J end lost 0 bases, and 28 bases lay between the germline ends. CDR1 and CDR2 (germline): SGHTA, FQGNSA. This CDR3 has 19 amino acids. The DNA for the CDR3 is TGTGCCAGCTCCCAGTGGGGACAGGCTGCTAGCGGGTACCAAGAGACCCAGTACTTC. This sequence encodes CASSQWGQAASGYQETQYF.

This clonotype was seen ten or more times. The rearrangement links TRBV7-9 to TRBJ2-7; 9 bases fit TRBD1. The CDR3 spans 14 residues. Looked up from germline, CDR1 is SEHNR and CDR2 is FQNEAQ (reference sequence). With V trimmed by 5 bases and J by 9 bases, 11 bases remained unmatched. The CDR3: CASSEQGAFLGQYF. The CDR3 DNA sequence: TGTGCCAGCAGCGAACAGGGGGCGTTCTTAGGGCAGTACTTC.

This clonotype was detected many times. This sequence joins TRBV20-1 and TRBJ2-1, with 8 bases lining up with TRBD1. Looked up from germline, CDR1 is DFQATT and CDR2 is SNEGSKA (reference sequence). Trimming removed 0 bases from V and 4 bases from J; junction bases left unmatched: 11. The CDR3 loop spans 17 amino acids. CDR3 region: CSARDQRRRDRYNEQFF. For the CDR3, the DNA is TGCAGTGCTAGAGATCAAAGGCGTAGGGACAGGTACAATGAGCAGTTCTTC.